The source of this T cell receptor beta chain is a study of shared clonotypes between healthy human individuals. Across the whole study: Serving as donors were a couple of women and three men, whose ages spanned 18 to 49.

Deep level was the assay's run setting. As handled by the study authors: Filtering differed because ImmunoSEQ produced junction-only sequences that carried no quality scores. Here immunoSEQ multiplex PCR was the method, and the copy in TCRdb shows in-frame clones only, minus some. For V, J and clone size, that table is used; D and trimming come from the DNA. The sample holds 400,000 to 500,000 clones, 79% seen once. Study outcomes and limitations: Researchers sampled only blood; tissue repertoires likely differ.

The CDR3 is 14 amino acids. Germline lookup yields CDR1 SSHAT and CDR2 FNYEAQ (reference sequence). About this clone: The antigen remains unidentified. The junction does not match germline at one end; this may be a read error.

The TCR originated in a woman aged 40 to 50 in good health. Some clones in this sample may be carry-over from other donors' samples. Sequenced material: PBMCs. V usage is TRBV7-7 and J usage is TRBJ2-2; no reliable D call. The CDR3 region is CASSPSPGTGELFF. DNA for the CDR3: TGTGCTAGCAGCCCTTCGCCCGGGACCGGGGAGCTGTTTTTT.